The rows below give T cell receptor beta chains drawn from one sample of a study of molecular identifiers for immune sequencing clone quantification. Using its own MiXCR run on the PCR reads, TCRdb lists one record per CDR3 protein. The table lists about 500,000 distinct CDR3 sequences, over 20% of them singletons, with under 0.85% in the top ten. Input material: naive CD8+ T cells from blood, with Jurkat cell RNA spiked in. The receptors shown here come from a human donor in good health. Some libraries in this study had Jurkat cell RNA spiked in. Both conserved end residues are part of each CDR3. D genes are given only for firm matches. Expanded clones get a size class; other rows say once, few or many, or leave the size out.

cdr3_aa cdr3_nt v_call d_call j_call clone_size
CASSPLPGQGDYGYTF TGTGCCAGCAGCCCCCTCCCCGGACAGGGAGACTATGGCTACACCTTC TRBV7-8 TRBD1 TRBJ1-2 many
CASSSVASKPYNEQFF TGTGCCAGCAGCTCAGTAGCTAGCAAACCTTACAATGAGCAGTTCTTC TRBV7-9 NA TRBJ2-1 NA
CASRKNPGTGELDTQYF TGTGCCAGCAGGAAGAACCCCGGGACAGGGGAACTAGATACGCAGTATTTT TRBV7-9 TRBD1 TRBJ2-3 many
CASSLWGGMGPISYEQYF TGTGCCAGCAGTTTATGGGGGGGAATGGGCCCGATCTCCTACGAGCAGTACTTC TRBV28 NA TRBJ2-7 many
CASSTQVSNQPQHF TGTGCCAGCAGTACACAGGTTAGCAATCAGCCCCAGCATTTT TRBV6-2/TRBV6-3 NA TRBJ1-5 few
CASSPGTVRGNEKLFF TGCGCCAGCAGCCCCGGGACGGTGAGGGGGAATGAAAAACTGTTTTTT TRBV4-1 NA TRBJ1-4 many
CASSDRWGTEAFF TGTGCCAGCAGCGATAGGTGGGGCACTGAAGCTTTCTTT TRBV3-1 NA TRBJ1-1 NA
CASKWGTSGLTDTQYF TGTGCCAGTAAATGGGGGACTAGCGGTCTCACAGATACGCAGTATTTT TRBV2 TRBD2 TRBJ2-3 many
CASRTRQGSNTEAFF TGTGCCAGCAGAACTAGACAGGGGAGTAACACTGAAGCTTTCTTT TRBV12-3/TRBV12-4 TRBD1 TRBJ1-1 many
CASALTANTEAFF TGTGCTAGTGCCTTGACCGCGAACACTGAAGCTTTCTTT TRBV12-5 NA TRBJ1-1 many
CSGEGANTGELFF TGCAGTGGTGAAGGGGCAAACACCGGGGAGCTGTTTTTT TRBV20-1 NA TRBJ2-2 few
CAGSQEEGSSYEQYF TGCGCCGGCAGCCAAGAAGAGGGTAGCTCCTACGAGCAGTACTTC TRBV4-3 NA TRBJ2-7 NA
CASGLDSEGYEQYF TGTGCTAGTGGTTTGGACAGCGAGGGGTACGAGCAGTACTTC TRBV12-5 NA TRBJ2-7 NA
CSARDPWTVENEKQFF TGCAGTGCTAGAGATCCCTGGACAGTCGAAAATGAAAAACAGTTTTTT TRBV20-1 NA TRBJ1-4 NA
CATSREASGRYEQFF TGTGCCACCAGCAGAGAGGCTAGCGGGAGGTATGAGCAGTTCTTC TRBV15 TRBD2 TRBJ2-1 few
CASSLFGGENQPQHF TGTGCCAGCAGTTTATTCGGGGGAGAAAATCAGCCCCAGCATTTT TRBV28 NA TRBJ1-5 many
CSVEGDPGTGANYGYTF TGCAGCGTTGAAGGGGATCCCGGGACAGGAGCTAACTATGGCTACACCTTC TRBV29-1 TRBD1 TRBJ1-2 many
CSATRDSTDTQYF TGTAGTGCTACCCGAGACAGCACAGATACGCAGTATTTT TRBV20-1 NA TRBJ2-3 NA
CASSQGLAGEQYF TGCGCCAGCAGCCAAGGACTAGCGGGCGAGCAGTACTTC TRBV4-1 TRBD2 TRBJ2-7 many
CASSLFGRMDSNQPQHF TGTGCCAGCAGTTTATTCGGCAGGATGGATAGCAATCAGCCCCAGCATTTT TRBV27 NA TRBJ1-5 few
CASNEAQHTGELFF TGTGCCAGCAACGAGGCCCAGCACACCGGGGAGCTGTTTTTT TRBV6-2/TRBV6-3 NA TRBJ2-2 few
CASSQDAKPPRGANEKLFF TGCGCCAGCAGCCAAGACGCTAAGCCCCCCAGGGGGGCTAATGAAAAACTGTTTTTT TRBV4-3 TRBD1 TRBJ1-4 many
CASRSGTGGNYGYTF TGTGCCAGCAGGTCCGGGACAGGAGGAAACTATGGCTACACCTTC TRBV2 TRBD1 TRBJ1-2 NA
CASRKGSGTDTHYF TGTGCCAGCAGAAAGGGGAGCGGCACAGATACGCATTATTTT TRBV7-9 NA TRBJ2-3 NA
CASGPLAGLGTGELFF TGTGCTAGTGGTCCCCTAGCGGGGCTCGGCACCGGGGAGCTGTTTTTT TRBV12-5 TRBD2 TRBJ2-2 few
CASSEWKTGQETQYF TGTGCCAGCAGTGAATGGAAGACAGGGCAAGAGACCCAGTACTTC TRBV2 TRBD1 TRBJ2-5 many
CASSQNHRADTQYF TGTGCCAGCAGCCAAAACCACAGGGCAGATACGCAGTATTTT TRBV3-1 NA TRBJ2-3 few
CASSWDRGEQYF TGTGCCAGCAGCTGGGACAGGGGCGAGCAGTACTTC TRBV7-9 TRBD1 TRBJ2-7 many
CAGSVRRARGKLFF TGTGCCGGCAGTGTACGCCGGGCACGCGGAAAACTGTTTTTT TRBV28 NA TRBJ1-4 few
CSVEVRPASYTF TGCAGCGTTGAAGTACGTCCGGCGTCCTACACCTTC TRBV29-1 NA TRBJ1-2 many
CASSLAGSGSGSDTQYF TGCGCCAGCAGCTTGGCCGGTAGCGGGAGTGGGTCAGATACGCAGTATTTT TRBV5-1 TRBD2 TRBJ2-3 many
CAWSVASGLTYEQYF TGTGCCTGGAGTGTTGCGTCCGGCCTCACCTACGAGCAGTACTTC TRBV30 NA TRBJ2-7 many
CASSIDSGPTPQHF TGTGCCAGTAGTATAGATTCAGGTCCTACGCCCCAGCATTTT TRBV19 NA TRBJ1-5 NA
CASSLTKDEAFF TGTGCCAGCAGCTTGACAAAGGATGAAGCTTTCTTT TRBV6-6 NA TRBJ1-1 many
CASSQDGRFREAFF TGCGCCAGCAGCCAAGATGGGAGGTTCCGTGAAGCTTTCTTT TRBV4-1 NA TRBJ1-1 many
CASSYRGAHIYEQYF TGTGCCAGCAGTTACAGGGGGGCCCACATCTACGAGCAGTACTTC TRBV6-2/TRBV6-3 NA TRBJ2-7 many
CASSLGVGRATEAFF TGTGCCAGCAGCTTAGGAGTTGGCAGGGCCACTGAAGCTTTCTTT TRBV7-2 NA TRBJ1-1 many
CSANGLTSQETQYF TGCAGTGCTAACGGTTTGACTAGTCAAGAGACCCAGTACTTC TRBV20-1 NA TRBJ2-5 many
CSVEGYRDLNTQYF TGCAGCGTTGAGGGTTACAGGGACCTGAATACGCAGTATTTT TRBV29-1 NA TRBJ2-3 many
CSVEDGGNEQYF TGCAGCGTTGAAGATGGAGGGAACGAGCAGTACTTC TRBV29-1 NA TRBJ2-7 many
CASSPTSGTDTQYF TGTGCCAGCAGCCCAACTAGCGGCACAGATACGCAGTATTTT TRBV9 TRBD2 TRBJ2-3 NA
CASSSPASGAEQFF TGTGCCAGCAGCTCGCCCGCTAGCGGGGCCGAGCAGTTCTTC TRBV28 TRBD2 TRBJ2-1 many
CASSLLDRGPDTQYF TGTGCCAGCAGCTTACTGGACAGGGGGCCAGATACGCAGTATTTT TRBV11-1 TRBD1 TRBJ2-3 few
CASSFGGGAGYTF TGTGCCAGCAGTTTCGGGGGGGGGGCTGGCTACACCTTC TRBV6-5 NA TRBJ1-2 few
CASSAITSVVSYNEQFF TGTGCCAGCAGCGCAATCACTAGTGTTGTGTCCTACAATGAGCAGTTCTTC TRBV7-2 NA TRBJ2-1 NA
CSVTGLAVTDTQYF TGCAGCGTGACGGGACTAGCGGTCACAGATACGCAGTATTTT TRBV29-1 TRBD2 TRBJ2-3 many
CASSLVAGADTQYF TGTGCCAGCAGCTTAGTCGCAGGGGCCGATACGCAGTATTTT TRBV7-6 NA TRBJ2-3 many